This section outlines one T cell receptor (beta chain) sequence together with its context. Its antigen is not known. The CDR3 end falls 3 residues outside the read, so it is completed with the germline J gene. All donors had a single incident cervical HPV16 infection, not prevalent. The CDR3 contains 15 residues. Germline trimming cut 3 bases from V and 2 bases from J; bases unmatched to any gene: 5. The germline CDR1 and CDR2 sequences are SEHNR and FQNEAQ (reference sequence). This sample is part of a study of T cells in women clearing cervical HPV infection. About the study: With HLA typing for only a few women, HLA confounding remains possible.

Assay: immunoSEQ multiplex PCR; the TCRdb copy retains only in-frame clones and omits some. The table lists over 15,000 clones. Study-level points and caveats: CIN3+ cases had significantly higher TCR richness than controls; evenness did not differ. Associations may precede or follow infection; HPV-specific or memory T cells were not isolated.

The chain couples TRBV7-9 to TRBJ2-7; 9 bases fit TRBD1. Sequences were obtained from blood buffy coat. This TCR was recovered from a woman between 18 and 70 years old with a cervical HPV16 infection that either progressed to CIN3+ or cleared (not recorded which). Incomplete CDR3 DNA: TGTGCCAGCAGCTTGGGGACAGGGCTCACCTACGAG. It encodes CASSLGTGLTYE. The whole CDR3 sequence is CASSLGTGLTYEQYF. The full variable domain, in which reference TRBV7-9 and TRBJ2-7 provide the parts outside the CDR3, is DTGVSQNPRHKITKRGQNVTFRCDPISEHNRLYWYRQTLGQGPEFLTYFQNEAQLEKSRLLSDRFSAERPKGSFSTLEIQRTEQGDSAMYLCASSLGTGLTYEQYFGPGTRLTVT.